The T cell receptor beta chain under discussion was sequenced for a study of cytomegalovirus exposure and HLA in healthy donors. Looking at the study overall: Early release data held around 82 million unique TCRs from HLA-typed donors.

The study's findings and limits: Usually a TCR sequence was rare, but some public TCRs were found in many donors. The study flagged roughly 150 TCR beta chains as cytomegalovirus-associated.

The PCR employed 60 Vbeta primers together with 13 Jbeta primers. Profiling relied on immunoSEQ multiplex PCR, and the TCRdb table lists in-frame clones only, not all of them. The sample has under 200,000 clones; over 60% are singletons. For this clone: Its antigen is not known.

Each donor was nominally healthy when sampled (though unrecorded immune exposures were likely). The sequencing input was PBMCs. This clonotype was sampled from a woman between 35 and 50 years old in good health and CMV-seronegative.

The chain's CDR3 is CASSQAPRVGQYF. The CDR3, as DNA: TGCGCCAGCAGCCAAGCCCCCAGGGTAGGGCAGTACTTC. The V call is TRBV4-1, the J call TRBJ2-7; a possible D gene is TRBD1 (5 bases). Germline loops: CDR1 MGHRA, CDR2 YSYEKL. Trimming pared 1 base from V and 9 bases from J, leaving 13 bases between. This CDR3 comprises 13 residues.